The T cell receptor beta chain described here comes from a study of blood T cell repertoires in COVID-19. Study as a whole: COVID-19 samples collected from the United States, Italy and Spain covered acute and convalescent phases. PBMCs, B-cell-depleted T cells, or T cells provided the cDNA or gDNA that made up the material.

Authors' processing steps: It was from reference gene primer amplification that nucleated cell counts were estimated. Measured with immunoSEQ multiplex PCR; TCRdb has only the in-frame clones, and not every one. V and J calls and clone size are copied from that table; D and trimming were computed from the DNA. The table has about 77,000 clones, 75% to 90% seen once. The V end lost 3 bases, the J end lost 10 bases, and 16 bases lay between the germline ends. Germline values: CDR1 SGHTA, CDR2 FQGTGA. This CDR3 is built from 14 residues. This clonotype was obtained from an older woman with acute or convalescent COVID-19. The source material was peripheral blood. The chain carries TRBV7-3 and TRBJ2-1; tentative D call: TRBD2 (7 bases). The DNA for the CDR3 is TGTGCCAGCAGCTTGGGGGGGCCCGCCCCGGAGCAGTTCTTC. Its translation: CASSLGGPAPEQFF.